This section outlines one T cell receptor (beta chain) sequence together with its context. These data come from a study of cytomegalovirus exposure and HLA in healthy donors. Primers: 60 Vbeta forward and 13 Jbeta reverse. Libraries were prepared by immunoSEQ multiplex PCR; TCRdb keeps only in-frame clonotypes and omits some of them. The sample yields about 140,000 clones, almost 80% seen once. The sequenced sample was PBMCs. The TCR sequence derives from a woman in her thirties in good health and CMV-seronegative.

This chain's CDR3 is CASSSPTDRGWNGYTF. In nucleotides, the CDR3 is TGTGCCAGCAGCTCGCCCACCGACAGGGGGTGGAATGGCTACACCTTC. The V call is TRBV9, the J call TRBJ1-2, with 9 positions matching TRBD1. The V segment lost 4 bases and the J segment 6 bases; nucleotides outside the gene matches: 13. This CDR3 contains 16 residues. Germline V gene lookup returns CDR1 SGDLS and CDR2 YYNGEE.